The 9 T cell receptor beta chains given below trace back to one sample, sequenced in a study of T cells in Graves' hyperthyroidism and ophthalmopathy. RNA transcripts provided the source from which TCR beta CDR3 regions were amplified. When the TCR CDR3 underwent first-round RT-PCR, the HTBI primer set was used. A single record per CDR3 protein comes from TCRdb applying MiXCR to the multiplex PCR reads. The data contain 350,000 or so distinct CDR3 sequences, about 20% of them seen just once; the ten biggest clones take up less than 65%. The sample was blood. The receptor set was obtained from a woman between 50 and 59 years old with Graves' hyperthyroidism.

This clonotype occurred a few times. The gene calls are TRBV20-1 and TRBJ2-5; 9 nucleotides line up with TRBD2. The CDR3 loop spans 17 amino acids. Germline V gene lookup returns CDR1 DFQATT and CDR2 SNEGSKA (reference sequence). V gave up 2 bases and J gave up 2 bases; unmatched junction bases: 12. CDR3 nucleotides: TGCAGTGCTAGAAGAACCCCCCTAGCGGGGAATCAAGAGACCCAGTACTTC. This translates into CSARRTPLAGNQETQYF.

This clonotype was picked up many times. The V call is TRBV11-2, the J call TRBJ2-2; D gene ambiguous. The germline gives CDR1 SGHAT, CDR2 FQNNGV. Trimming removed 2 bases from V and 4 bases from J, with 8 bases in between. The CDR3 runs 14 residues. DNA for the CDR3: TGTGCCAGCAGCTTAATCAGGCTCACCGGGGAGCTGTTTTTT. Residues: CASSLIRLTGELFF. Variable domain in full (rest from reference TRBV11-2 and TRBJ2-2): EAGVAQSPRYKIIEKRQSVAFWCNPISGHATLYWYQQILGQGPKLLIQFQNNGVVDDSQLPKDRFSAERLKGVDSTLKIQPAKLEDSAVYLCASSLIRLTGELFFGEGSRLTVL.

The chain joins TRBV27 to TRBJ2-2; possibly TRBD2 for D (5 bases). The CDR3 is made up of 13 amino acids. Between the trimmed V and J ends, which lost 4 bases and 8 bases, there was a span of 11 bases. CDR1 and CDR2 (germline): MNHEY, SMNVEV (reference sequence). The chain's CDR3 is CASSYLATGELFF. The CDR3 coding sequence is TGTGCCAGCAGTTATCTAGCCACGGGGGAGCTGTTTTTT.

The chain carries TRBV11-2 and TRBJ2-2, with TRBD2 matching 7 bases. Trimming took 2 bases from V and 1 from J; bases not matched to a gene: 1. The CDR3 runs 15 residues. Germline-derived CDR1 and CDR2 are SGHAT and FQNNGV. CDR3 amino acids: CASSLTGGNTGELFF. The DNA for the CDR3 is TGTGCCAGCAGCTTAACGGGGGGGAACACCGGGGAGCTGTTTTTT.

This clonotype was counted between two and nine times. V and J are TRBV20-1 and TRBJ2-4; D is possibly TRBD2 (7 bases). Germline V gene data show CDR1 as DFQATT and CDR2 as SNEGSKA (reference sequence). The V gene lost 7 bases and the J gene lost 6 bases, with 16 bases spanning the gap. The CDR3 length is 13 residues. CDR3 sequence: CSVDGGPGNIQYF. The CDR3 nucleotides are TGCAGTGTAGACGGGGGGCCAGGAAACATTCAGTACTTC.

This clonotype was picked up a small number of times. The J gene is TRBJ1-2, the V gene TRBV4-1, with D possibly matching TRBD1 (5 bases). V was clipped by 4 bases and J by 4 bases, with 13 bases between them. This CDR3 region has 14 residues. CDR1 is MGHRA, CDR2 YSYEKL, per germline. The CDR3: CASSPREGVYGYTF. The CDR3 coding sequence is TGCGCCAGCAGCCCCCGGGAAGGGGTCTATGGCTACACCTTC.

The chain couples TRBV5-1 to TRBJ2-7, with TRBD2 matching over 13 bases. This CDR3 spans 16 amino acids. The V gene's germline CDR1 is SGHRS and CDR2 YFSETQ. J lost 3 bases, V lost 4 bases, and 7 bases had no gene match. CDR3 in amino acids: CASSTGTSGKYYEQYF. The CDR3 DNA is TGCGCCAGCAGCACCGGGACTAGCGGGAAATACTACGAGCAGTACTTC.

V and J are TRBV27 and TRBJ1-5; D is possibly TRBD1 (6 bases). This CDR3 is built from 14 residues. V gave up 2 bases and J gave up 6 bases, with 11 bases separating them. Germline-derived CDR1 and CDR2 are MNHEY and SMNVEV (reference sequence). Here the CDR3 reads CASSLNRAGQPQHF. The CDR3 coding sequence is TGTGCCAGCAGTTTAAACAGGGCCGGTCAGCCCCAGCATTTT.

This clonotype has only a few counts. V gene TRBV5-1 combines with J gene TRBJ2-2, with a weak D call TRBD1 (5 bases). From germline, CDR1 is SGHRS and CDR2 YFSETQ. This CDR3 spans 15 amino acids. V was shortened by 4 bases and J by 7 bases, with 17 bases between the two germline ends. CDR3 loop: CASSPPQGGGGELFF. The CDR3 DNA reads TGCGCCAGCAGCCCCCCCCAGGGCGGCGGCGGGGAGCTGTTTTTT.